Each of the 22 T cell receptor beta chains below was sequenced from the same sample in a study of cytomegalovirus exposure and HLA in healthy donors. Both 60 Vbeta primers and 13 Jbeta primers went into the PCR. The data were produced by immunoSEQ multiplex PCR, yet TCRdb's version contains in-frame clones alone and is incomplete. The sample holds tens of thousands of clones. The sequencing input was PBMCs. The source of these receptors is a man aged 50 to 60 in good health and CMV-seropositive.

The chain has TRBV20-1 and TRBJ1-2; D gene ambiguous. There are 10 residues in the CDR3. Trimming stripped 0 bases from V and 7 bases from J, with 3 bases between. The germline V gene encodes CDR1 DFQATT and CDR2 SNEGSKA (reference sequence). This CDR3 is CSARDSGYTF. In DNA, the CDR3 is TGCAGTGCTAGAGATAGTGGCTACACCTTC.

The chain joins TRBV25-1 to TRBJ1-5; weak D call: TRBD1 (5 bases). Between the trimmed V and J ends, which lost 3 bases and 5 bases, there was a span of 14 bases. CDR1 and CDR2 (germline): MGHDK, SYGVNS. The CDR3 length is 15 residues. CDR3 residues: CASSEGGRVDQPQHF. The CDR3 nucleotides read TGTGCCAGCAGTGAGGGAGGCAGGGTTGATCAGCCCCAGCATTTT.

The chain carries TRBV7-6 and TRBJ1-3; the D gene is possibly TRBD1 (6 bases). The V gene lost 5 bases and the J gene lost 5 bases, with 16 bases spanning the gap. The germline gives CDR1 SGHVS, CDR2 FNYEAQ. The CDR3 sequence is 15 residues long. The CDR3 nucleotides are TGTGCCAGCAGCCGATTCTCCGGACAGCGAAACACCATATATTTT. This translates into CASSRFSGQRNTIYF.

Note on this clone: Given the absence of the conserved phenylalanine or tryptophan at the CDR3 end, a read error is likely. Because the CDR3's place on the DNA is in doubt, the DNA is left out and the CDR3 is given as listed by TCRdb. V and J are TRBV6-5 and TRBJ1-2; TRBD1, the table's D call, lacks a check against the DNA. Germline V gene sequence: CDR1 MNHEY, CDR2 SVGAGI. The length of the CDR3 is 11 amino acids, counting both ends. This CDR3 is CASSQGPTESL.

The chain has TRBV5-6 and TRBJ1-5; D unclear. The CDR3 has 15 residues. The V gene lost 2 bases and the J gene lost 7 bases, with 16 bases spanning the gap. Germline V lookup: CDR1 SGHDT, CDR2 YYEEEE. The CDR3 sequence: CASSFGGFPFQPQHF. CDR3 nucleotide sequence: TGTGCCAGCAGCTTCGGCGGCTTCCCATTCCAGCCCCAGCATTTT. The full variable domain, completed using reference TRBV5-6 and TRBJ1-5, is DAGVTQSPTHLIKTRGQQVTLRCSPKSGHDTVSWYQQALGQGPQFIFQYYEEEERQRGNFPDRFSGHQFPNYSSELNVNALLLGDSALYLCASSFGGFPFQPQHFGDGTRLSIL.

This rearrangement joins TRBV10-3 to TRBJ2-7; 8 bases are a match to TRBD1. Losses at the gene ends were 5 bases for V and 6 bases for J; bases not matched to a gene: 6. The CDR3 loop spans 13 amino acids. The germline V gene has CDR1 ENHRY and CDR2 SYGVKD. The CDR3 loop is CAISRTGNGEQYF. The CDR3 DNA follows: TGTGCCATCAGTAGGACAGGGAACGGCGAGCAGTACTTC.

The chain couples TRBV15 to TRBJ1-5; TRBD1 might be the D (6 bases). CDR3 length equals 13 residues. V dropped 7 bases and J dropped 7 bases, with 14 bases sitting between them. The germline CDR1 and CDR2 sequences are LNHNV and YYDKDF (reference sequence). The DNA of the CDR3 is TGTGCCACCAAAGACAGGCTAGAGCAGCCCCAGCATTTT. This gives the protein CATKDRLEQPQHF.

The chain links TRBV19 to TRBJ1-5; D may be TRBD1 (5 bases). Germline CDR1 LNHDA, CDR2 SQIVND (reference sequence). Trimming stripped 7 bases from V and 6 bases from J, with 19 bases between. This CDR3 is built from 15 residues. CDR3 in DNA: TGTGCCAGTACCTTAACCGGGACTTTGAGTCAGCCCCAGCATTTT. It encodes CASTLTGTLSQPQHF.

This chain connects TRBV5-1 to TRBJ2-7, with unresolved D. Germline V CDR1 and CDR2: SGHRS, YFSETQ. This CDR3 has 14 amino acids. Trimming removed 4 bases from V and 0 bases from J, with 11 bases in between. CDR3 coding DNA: TGCGCCAGCAGCGACCGACTGAGCTCCTACGAGCAGTACTTC. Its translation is CASSDRLSSYEQYF.

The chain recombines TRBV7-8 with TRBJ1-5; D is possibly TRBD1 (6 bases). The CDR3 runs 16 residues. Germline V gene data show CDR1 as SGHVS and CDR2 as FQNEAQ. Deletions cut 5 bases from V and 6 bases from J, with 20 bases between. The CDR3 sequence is CASSSEGGGRGQPQHF. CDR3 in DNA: TGTGCCAGCAGCAGCGAAGGGGGGGGCAGGGGTCAGCCCCAGCATTTT. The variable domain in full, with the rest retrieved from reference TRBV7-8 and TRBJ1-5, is GAGVSQSPRYKVAKRGQDVALRCDPISGHVSLFWYQQALGQGPEFLTYFQNEAQLDKSGLPSDRFFAERPEGSVSTLKIQRTQQEDSAVYLCASSSEGGGRGQPQHFGDGTRLSIL.

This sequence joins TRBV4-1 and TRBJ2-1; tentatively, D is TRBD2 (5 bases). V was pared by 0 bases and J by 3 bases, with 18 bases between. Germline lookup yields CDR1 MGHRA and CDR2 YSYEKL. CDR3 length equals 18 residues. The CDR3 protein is CASSQDRLDSGRYNEQFF. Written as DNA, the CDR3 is TGCGCCAGCAGCCAAGATCGCCTGGACTCCGGGCGCTACAATGAGCAGTTCTTC.

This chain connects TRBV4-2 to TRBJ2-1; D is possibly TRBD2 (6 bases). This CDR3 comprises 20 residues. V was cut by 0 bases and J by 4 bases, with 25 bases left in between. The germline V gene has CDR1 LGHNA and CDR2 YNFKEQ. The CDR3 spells CASSQDVAPGGGTIYNEQFF. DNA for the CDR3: TGTGCCAGCAGCCAAGACGTAGCCCCAGGAGGCGGGACCATTTACAATGAGCAGTTCTTC.

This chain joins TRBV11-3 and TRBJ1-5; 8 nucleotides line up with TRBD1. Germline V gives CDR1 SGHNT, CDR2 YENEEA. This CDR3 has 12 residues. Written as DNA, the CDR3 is TGTTTACCGCGACAGGGGAATCAGCCCCAGCATTTT. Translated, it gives CLPRQGNQPQHF.

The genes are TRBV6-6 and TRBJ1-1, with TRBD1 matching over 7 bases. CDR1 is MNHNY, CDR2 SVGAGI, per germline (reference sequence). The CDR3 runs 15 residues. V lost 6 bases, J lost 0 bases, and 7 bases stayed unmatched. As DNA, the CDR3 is TGTGCCAGCAGCTTGGGACAGCCCATGAACACTGAAGCTTTCTTT. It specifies CASSLGQPMNTEAFF.

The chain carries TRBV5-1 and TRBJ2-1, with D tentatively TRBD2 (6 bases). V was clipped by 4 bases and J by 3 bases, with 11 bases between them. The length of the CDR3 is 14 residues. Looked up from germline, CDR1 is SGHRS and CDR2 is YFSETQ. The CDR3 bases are TGCGCCAGCAGCATGGGACTCAACTACAATGAGCAGTTCTTC. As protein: CASSMGLNYNEQFF.

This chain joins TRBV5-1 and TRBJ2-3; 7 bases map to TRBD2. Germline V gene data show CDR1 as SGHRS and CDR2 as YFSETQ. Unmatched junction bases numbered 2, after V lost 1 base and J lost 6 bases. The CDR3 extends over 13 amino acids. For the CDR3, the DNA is TGCGCCAGCAGCTTGAGGGGAGGGGATACGCAGTATTTT. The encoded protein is CASSLRGGDTQYF.

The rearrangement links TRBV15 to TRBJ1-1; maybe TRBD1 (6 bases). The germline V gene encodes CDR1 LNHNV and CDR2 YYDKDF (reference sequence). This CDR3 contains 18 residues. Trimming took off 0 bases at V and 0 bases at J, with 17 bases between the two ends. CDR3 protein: CATSRELYGGPMNTEAFF. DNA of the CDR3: TGTGCCACCAGCAGAGAGCTCTACGGGGGGCCTATGAACACTGAAGCTTTCTTT.

The CDR3 DNA follows: TGTGCCAGCAGCTTACCGACTAGCGGGTTGGGGGCAGATACGCAGTATTTT. Its protein product is CASSLPTSGLGADTQYF. J is TRBJ2-3 and V is TRBV13; 10 nucleotides match TRBD2. Germline-derived CDR1 and CDR2 are PRHDT and FYEKMQ (reference sequence). After removal of 2 bases from V and 4 bases from J, the junction contained 9 bases not matched to a gene. This CDR3 has 17 residues.

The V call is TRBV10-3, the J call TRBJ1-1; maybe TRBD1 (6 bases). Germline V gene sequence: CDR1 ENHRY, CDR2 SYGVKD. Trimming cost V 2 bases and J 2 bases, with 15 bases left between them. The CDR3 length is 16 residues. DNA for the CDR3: TGTGCCATCAGTGAGCGGCCCCCCGGGACAAACACTGAAGCTTTCTTT. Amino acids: CAISERPPGTNTEAFF.

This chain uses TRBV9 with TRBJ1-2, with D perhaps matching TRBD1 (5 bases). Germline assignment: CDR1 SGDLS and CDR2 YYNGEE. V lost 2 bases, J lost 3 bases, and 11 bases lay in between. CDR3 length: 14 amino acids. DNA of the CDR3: TGTGCCAGCAGCGTCCTGTCGACAGACTATGGCTACACCTTC. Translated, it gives CASSVLSTDYGYTF.

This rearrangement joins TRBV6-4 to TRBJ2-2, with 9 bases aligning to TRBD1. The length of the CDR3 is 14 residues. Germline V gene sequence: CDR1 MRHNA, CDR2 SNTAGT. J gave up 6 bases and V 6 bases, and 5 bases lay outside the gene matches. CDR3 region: CASRGQGAAGELFF. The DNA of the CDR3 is TGTGCCAGCAGGGGACAGGGAGCGGCCGGGGAGCTGTTTTTT.

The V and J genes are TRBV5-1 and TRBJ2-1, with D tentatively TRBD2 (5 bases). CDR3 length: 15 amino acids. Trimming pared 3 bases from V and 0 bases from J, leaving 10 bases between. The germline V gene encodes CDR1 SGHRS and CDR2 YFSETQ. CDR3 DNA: TGCGCCAGCAGCTATAGAAGCGGCTCCTACAATGAGCAGTTCTTC. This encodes CASSYRSGSYNEQFF.